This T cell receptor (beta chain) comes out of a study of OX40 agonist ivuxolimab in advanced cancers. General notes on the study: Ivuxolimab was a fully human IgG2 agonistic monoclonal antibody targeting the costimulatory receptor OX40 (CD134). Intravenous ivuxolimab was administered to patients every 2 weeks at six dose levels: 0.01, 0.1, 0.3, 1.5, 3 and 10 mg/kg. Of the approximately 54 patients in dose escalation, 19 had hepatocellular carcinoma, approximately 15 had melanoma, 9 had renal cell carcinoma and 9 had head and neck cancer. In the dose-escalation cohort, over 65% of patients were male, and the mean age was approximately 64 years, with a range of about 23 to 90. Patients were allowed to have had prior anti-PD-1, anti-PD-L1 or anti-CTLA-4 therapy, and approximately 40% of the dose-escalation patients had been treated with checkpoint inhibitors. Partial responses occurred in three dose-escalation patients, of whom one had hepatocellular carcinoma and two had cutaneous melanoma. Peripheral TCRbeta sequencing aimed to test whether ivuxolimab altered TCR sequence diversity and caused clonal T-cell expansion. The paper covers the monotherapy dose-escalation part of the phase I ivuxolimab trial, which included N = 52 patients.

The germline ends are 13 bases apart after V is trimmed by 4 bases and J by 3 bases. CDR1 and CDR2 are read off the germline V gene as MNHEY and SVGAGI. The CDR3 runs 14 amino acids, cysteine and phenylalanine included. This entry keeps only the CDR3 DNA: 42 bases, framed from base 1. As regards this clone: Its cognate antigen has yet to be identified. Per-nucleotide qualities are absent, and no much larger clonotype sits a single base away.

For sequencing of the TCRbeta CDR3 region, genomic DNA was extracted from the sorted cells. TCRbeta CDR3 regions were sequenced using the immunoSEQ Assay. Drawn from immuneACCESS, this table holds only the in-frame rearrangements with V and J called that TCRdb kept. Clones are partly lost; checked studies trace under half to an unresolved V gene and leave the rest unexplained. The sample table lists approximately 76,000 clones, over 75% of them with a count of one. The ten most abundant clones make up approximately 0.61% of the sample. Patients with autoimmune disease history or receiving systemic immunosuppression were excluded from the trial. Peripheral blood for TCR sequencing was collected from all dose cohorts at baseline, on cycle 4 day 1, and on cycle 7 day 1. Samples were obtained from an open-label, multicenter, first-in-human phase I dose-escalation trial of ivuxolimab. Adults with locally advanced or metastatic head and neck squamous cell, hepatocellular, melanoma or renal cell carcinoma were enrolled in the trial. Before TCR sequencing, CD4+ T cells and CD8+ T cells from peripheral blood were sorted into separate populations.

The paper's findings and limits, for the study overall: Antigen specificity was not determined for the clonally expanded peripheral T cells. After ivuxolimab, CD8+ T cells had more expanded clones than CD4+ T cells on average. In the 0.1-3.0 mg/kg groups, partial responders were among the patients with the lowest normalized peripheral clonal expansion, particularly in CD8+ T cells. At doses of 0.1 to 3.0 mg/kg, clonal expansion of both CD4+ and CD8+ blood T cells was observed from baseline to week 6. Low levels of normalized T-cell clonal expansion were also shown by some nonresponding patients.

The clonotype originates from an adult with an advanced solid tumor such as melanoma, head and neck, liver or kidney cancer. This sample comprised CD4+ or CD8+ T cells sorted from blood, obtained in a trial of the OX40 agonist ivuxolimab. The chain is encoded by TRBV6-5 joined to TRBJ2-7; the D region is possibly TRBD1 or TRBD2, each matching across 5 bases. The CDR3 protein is CASSSYEGSYEQYF. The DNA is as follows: TGTGCCAGCAGTTCCTACGAGGGGAGCTACGAGCAGTACTTC.